Sequencing of this T cell receptor (beta chain) was carried out in a study of blood T cell repertoires in COVID-19. In the study overall: The United States, Italy and Spain provided the acute and convalescent COVID-19 samples. Sources were T cells, B-cell-depleted T cells, or PBMCs; the material itself was cDNA or gDNA.

In the authors' methods: Reference gene primer amplification gave estimated nucleated cell counts. Repertoires were generated with immunoSEQ multiplex PCR, while TCRdb's copy carries only in-frame clones and drops some. V, J and clone size derive from that table, while D and trimming were established from the DNA sequence. The sample consists of 85,000 to 120,000 clones, roughly 87% of them appearing once. Germline values: CDR1 SGDLS, CDR2 YYNGEE. The CDR3 sequence is 17 residues long. V lost 3 bases to trimming and J lost 7 bases; unmatched junction nucleotides: 18. This sequence was found in a middle-aged man with active COVID-19. The rearrangement uses TRBV9 and TRBJ1-1, with 7 bases aligning to TRBD1. Sequenced input: peripheral blood. CDR3 sequence: CASSAGGDSYPLLEAFF. In nucleotides, the CDR3 is TGTGCCAGCAGCGCGGGAGGGGACAGCTACCCCCTTCTTGAAGCTTTCTTT.